A selection of T cell receptor beta chains follows, all from one sample in a study of blood T cell repertoires in COVID-19. Sequencing was performed with immunoSEQ multiplex PCR; in TCRdb, only in-frame clones are kept and a portion is missing. The table has 250,000 to 300,000 clones, roughly 89% seen once. The specimen was PBMCs or T cells enriched from blood (not recorded which). These receptors all stem from a woman in her sixties or seventies who had recovered from COVID-19. Both conserved end residues are part of each CDR3. The D gene is left open where the match is weak.

13,.,TRBV5-1,TRBJ2-2,CASSGANTGELFF,TGCGCCAGCTCAGGCGCGAACACCGGGGAGCTGTTTTTT
17,TRBD1,TRBV11-2,TRBJ2-7,CASSLVRDRGRPYEQYF,TGTGCCAGCAGCTTAGTGCGGGACAGGGGGCGCCCCTACGAGCAGTACTTC
17,.,TRBV7-3,TRBJ2-7,CASSPSGWAGEGDEQYF,TGTGCCAGCAGCCCCTCAGGGTGGGCCGGAGAGGGGGACGAGCAGTACTTC
14,.,TRBV5-1,TRBJ1-3,CASSPGTRGNTIYF,TGCGCCAGCAGCCCCGGGACTCGGGGAAACACCATATATTTT
15,TRBD1,TRBV2,TRBJ2-1,CASSSTGGVAGEQFF,TGTGCCAGCAGCTCCACAGGGGGAGTTGCAGGTGAGCAGTTCTTC
16,.,TRBV4-1,TRBJ1-1,CASSQDQVRGHAEAFF,TGCGCCAGCAGCCAAGATCAGGTCAGGGGCCATGCTGAAGCTTTCTTT
14,.,TRBV3-1/TRBV3-2,TRBJ1-4,CASSQQGSNEKLFF,TGTGCCAGCAGCCAACAGGGCTCTAATGAAAAACTGTTTTTT
17,.,TRBV4-1,TRBJ2-2,CASSPWTGGLDTGELFF,TGCGCCAGCAGCCCCTGGACCGGGGGGCTGGACACCGGGGAGCTGTTTTTT
14,.,TRBV7-9,TRBJ1-1,CASSVERRTAEAFF,TGTGCCAGCAGCGTTGAGAGGCGGACAGCTGAAGCTTTCTTT
18,TRBD2,TRBV11-2,TRBJ2-1,CASSLGTSGGNLYNEQFF,TGTGCCAGCAGCTTAGGGACTAGCGGGGGGAACCTCTACAATGAGCAGTTCTTC
20,TRBD2,TRBV3-1/TRBV3-2,TRBJ2-5,CASSQLGVDSSGEWMETQYF,TGTGCCAGCAGCCAACTGGGTGTAGATTCTAGCGGGGAGTGGATGGAGACCCAGTACTTC